These 26 T cell receptor beta chains came from one sample sequenced in a study of blood T cell repertoires in COVID-19. TCRdb keeps only in-frame clones here, not all; method: immunoSEQ multiplex PCR. The profile shows 300,000 to 350,000 clones, approximately 86% of them singletons. The sample taken for sequencing was peripheral blood. Receptor source: a man aged 25-40 years with COVID-19, enrolled during active disease.

V usage is TRBV4-2 and J usage is TRBJ2-5; D is uncertain. Germline lookup yields CDR1 LGHNA and CDR2 YNFKEQ. This CDR3 region has 15 residues. Trimming removed 0 bases at V and 4 bases at J, with 12 bases between. CDR3 sequence reads: CASSQDRYARETQYF. CDR3 DNA: TGTGCCAGCAGCCAAGATCGATACGCGAGAGAGACCCAGTACTTC.

V gene TRBV19 combines with J gene TRBJ2-5; TRBD1 is a possible D gene (5 bases). V lost 3 bases and J lost 2, with 13 bases in between. CDR3 length: 15 amino acids. CDR1 LNHDA and CDR2 SQIVND come from the germline V gene (reference sequence). The CDR3 DNA reads TGTGCCAGTAGTATTTGGCCCCCAGGGCAAGAGACCCAGTACTTC. Protein sequence: CASSIWPPGQETQYF.

With regard to this clone: This sample includes further DNA sequences coding for the same CDR3. The chain uses TRBV18 and TRBJ1-1; no reliable D call. Deletions cut 1 base from V and 6 bases from J, with 6 bases between. This CDR3 is 12 amino acids long. Germline CDR1 is KGHSH and CDR2 is LQKENI. DNA of the CDR3: TGTGCCAGCTCACCACGAGGGCCTGAAGCTTTCTTT. Translation: CASSPRGPEAFF.

The chain joins TRBV7-3 to TRBJ1-2; D call uncertain. The CDR3 is 13 residues long. Deletions cut 5 bases from V and 8 bases from J, with 15 bases between. CDR1 and CDR2 (germline): SGHTA, FQGTGA. The CDR3 DNA sequence: TGTGCCAGCAGCCCATTTAACTCGCTGGGCTACACCTTC. Residues: CASSPFNSLGYTF.

V usage is TRBV14 and J usage is TRBJ2-1; TRBD2 matches 9 bases. The germline gives CDR1 SGHDN, CDR2 FVKESK. Trimming cost V 1 base and J 3 bases; bases outside gene matches: 7. The CDR3 has 17 residues. The CDR3 loop reads CASSQGLAGRFYNEQFF. The CDR3 bases are TGTGCCAGCAGCCAAGGGCTAGCGGGAAGATTCTACAATGAGCAGTTCTTC.

V gene TRBV7-3 combines with J gene TRBJ2-2; 7 bases agree with TRBD1. Per germline, CDR1 SGHTA and CDR2 FQGTGA. This CDR3 region has 16 residues. The junction had 6 bases not matched to a gene; V was cut back by 5 bases and J by 0 bases. The CDR3 DNA reads TGTGCCAGCAGCCCCAGAGGGGGCGCGAACACCGGGGAGCTGTTTTTT. It codes for CASSPRGGANTGELFF. The full variable domain, completed using reference TRBV7-3 and TRBJ2-2, is GAGVSQTPSNKVTEKGKYVELRCDPISGHTALYWYRQSLGQGPEFLIYFQGTGAADDSGLPNDRFFAVRPEGSVSTLKIQRTERGDSAVYLCASSPRGGANTGELFFGEGSRLTVL.

The chain has TRBV7-7 and TRBJ1-3; D unresolved. The germline V gene has CDR1 SSHAT and CDR2 FNYEAQ (reference sequence). The V and J ends lost 5 bases and 4 bases respectively, with 3 bases between them. The length of the CDR3 is 11 residues. This CDR3 is CASSQGNTIYF. CDR3 coding DNA: TGTGCCAGCAGCCAGGGAAACACCATATATTTT.

The gene calls are TRBV7-9 and TRBJ1-3; 9 nucleotides match TRBD1. This CDR3 is 18 amino acids long. The V gene end was trimmed by 4 bases and the J gene end by 3 bases; junction bases not matched to a gene: 13. Per germline, CDR1 SEHNR and CDR2 FQNEAQ (reference sequence). The CDR3 sequence is CASSSQGQGVVLGNTIYF. The CDR3 DNA reads TGTGCCAGCAGCTCCCAGGGACAGGGTGTTGTACTTGGAAACACCATATATTTT.

The gene calls are TRBV28 and TRBJ2-7; 7 bases map to TRBD2. CDR1 and CDR2 (germline): MDHEN, SYDVKM. V lost 0 bases, J lost 7 bases, and 6 bases stayed unmatched. This CDR3 comprises 14 residues. The CDR3 sequence is CASSLWGGPKEQYF. The CDR3 DNA sequence: TGTGCCAGCAGTTTATGGGGAGGGCCTAAAGAGCAGTACTTC.

This chain links TRBV19 with TRBJ2-2; 12 nucleotides align to TRBD2. Germline V lookup: CDR1 LNHDA, CDR2 SQIVND (reference sequence). The V segment lost 9 bases and the J segment 7 bases; nucleotides outside the gene matches: 12. CDR3 size: 16 residues. The CDR3 protein is CASISPTSGRGGELFF. The CDR3 DNA is TGTGCCAGCATATCCCCGACTAGCGGGAGAGGCGGGGAGCTGTTTTTT.

The chain uses TRBV5-8 and TRBJ1-2; D may be TRBD1 (5 bases). Germline lookup yields CDR1 SGHTS and CDR2 YDEGEE. The CDR3 contains 13 residues. V gave up 6 bases and J gave up 2 bases, with 11 bases separating them. CDR3 nucleotides: TGTGCCAGCACCACTACAGGCAACTATGGCTACACCTTC. Its translation is CASTTTGNYGYTF.

The V call is TRBV27, the J call TRBJ1-5; maybe TRBD1 (5 bases). This CDR3 spans 15 amino acids. Looked up from germline, CDR1 is MNHEY and CDR2 is SMNVEV (reference sequence). V was pared by 3 bases and J by 6 bases, with 15 bases between. The CDR3 reads CASSFRLAGGQPQHF. CDR3 DNA sequence: TGTGCCAGCAGTTTCCGGTTAGCGGGGGGTCAGCCCCAGCATTTT.

V gene TRBV15 combines with J gene TRBJ2-7; the match to TRBD2 covers 7 bases. Per germline, CDR1 LNHNV and CDR2 YYDKDF (reference sequence). This CDR3 region has 13 residues. The J segment lost 6 bases and the V segment lost 0 bases, leaving 2 bases of the junction unmatched. CDR3 nucleotides: TGTGCCACCAGCAGAGATTGGGGGGGCGAGCAGTACTTC. It specifies CATSRDWGGEQYF. Supplemented by reference TRBV15 and TRBJ2-7, the full variable domain reads DAMVIQNPRYQVTQFGKPVTLSCSQTLNHNVMYWYQQKSSQAPKLLFHYYDKDFNNEADTPDNFQSRRPNTSFCFLDIRSPGLGDTAMYLCATSRDWGGEQYFGPGTRLTVT.

The chain couples TRBV7-9 to TRBJ1-2; 8 nucleotides align to TRBD1. The CDR3 runs to 14 residues. Germline V gives CDR1 SEHNR, CDR2 FQNEAQ (reference sequence). V trimming: 5 bases; J trimming: 3 bases; junction bases outside the gene matches: 5. The CDR3 DNA follows: TGTGCCAGCAGCCCAATGGGACAGGACTATGGCTACACCTTC. Amino acids: CASSPMGQDYGYTF. Complete variable domain (other parts from reference TRBV7-9 and TRBJ1-2): DTGVSQNPRHKITKRGQNVTFRCDPISEHNRLYWYRQTLGQGPEFLTYFQNEAQLEKSRLLSDRFSAERPKGSFSTLEIQRTEQGDSAMYLCASSPMGQDYGYTFGSGTRLTVV.

This chain links TRBV6-1 with TRBJ1-4; D is uncertain. CDR3 size: 14 residues. CDR1 MNHNS and CDR2 SASEGT come from the germline V gene. With 11 bases removed from V and 0 bases from J, the gap between germline ends came to 13 bases. CDR3 nucleotide sequence: TGTGCCGCAACGACACGTGCAACTAATGAAAAACTGTTTTTT. Its translation: CAATTRATNEKLFF.

The rearrangement uses TRBV24-1 and TRBJ2-7; 8 nucleotides align to TRBD1. This CDR3 region has 14 residues. Germline V gene lookup returns CDR1 KGHDR and CDR2 SFDVKD. J lost 7 bases, V lost 3 bases, and 7 bases had no gene match. The CDR3 here is CATSDAVTGGEQYF. In DNA form, the CDR3 reads TGTGCCACCAGTGATGCAGTTACAGGGGGGGAGCAGTACTTC.

As concerns this clone: Other nucleotide sequences from this sample produce the same CDR3. The chain couples TRBV28 to TRBJ2-7, with D unresolved. The CDR3 runs 11 residues. The V end lost 5 bases, the J end lost 2 bases, and 4 bases lay between the germline ends. The germline CDR1 and CDR2 sequences are MDHEN and SYDVKM. CDR3 nucleotides: TGTGCCAGCAGTAGCCCCTACGAGCAGTACTTC. As protein: CASSSPYEQYF.

V and J are TRBV11-2 and TRBJ1-1, with 7 nucleotides matching TRBD1. The CDR3 has 14 residues. Germline V CDR1 and CDR2: SGHAT, FQNNGV. Trimming at V came to 4 bases and at J to 0 bases, leaving 2 bases not matched to a gene. The CDR3 reads CASSSGTVNTEAFF. The CDR3 coding sequence is TGTGCCAGCAGCTCCGGGACAGTGAACACTGAAGCTTTCTTT. The whole variable domain, remainder taken from reference TRBV11-2 and TRBJ1-1, is EAGVAQSPRYKIIEKRQSVAFWCNPISGHATLYWYQQILGQGPKLLIQFQNNGVVDDSQLPKDRFSAERLKGVDSTLKIQPAKLEDSAVYLCASSSGTVNTEAFFGQGTRLTVV.

This clone has a single count. The J gene is TRBJ2-5, the V gene TRBV19; 10 nucleotides align to TRBD2. The CDR3 loop spans 20 amino acids. Germline assignment: CDR1 LNHDA and CDR2 SQIVND (reference sequence). The V and J ends lost 0 bases and 3 bases, in that order; junction bases with no gene match: 16. The CDR3 DNA sequence: TGTGCCAGTAGTATAGAATTCCTAGCGGGGGCCTATAGATCGAAAGAGACCCAGTACTTC. Its translation: CASSIEFLAGAYRSKETQYF.

The chain joins TRBV5-1 to TRBJ2-7, with 7 bases fitting TRBD1. The V and J ends lost 0 bases and 4 bases, in that order; junction bases with no gene match: 7. The CDR3 sequence is 15 residues long. Germline CDR1 and CDR2: SGHRS and YFSETQ. The CDR3 sequence is CASSLGGTDFYEQYF. CDR3 DNA sequence: TGCGCCAGCAGCTTGGGTGGGACAGACTTTTACGAGCAGTACTTC.

J is TRBJ1-5 and V is TRBV18; D remains ambiguous. Trimming took 1 base from V and 0 from J, leaving 10 bases between them. The V gene's germline CDR1 is KGHSH and CDR2 LQKENI. The CDR3 spans 16 residues. The CDR3 DNA reads TGTGCCAGCTCACCACGGCCAGTAACTAGCAATCAGCCCCAGCATTTT. It yields the protein CASSPRPVTSNQPQHF.

The table lists this clone with a count of one. The V gene is TRBV6-6, the J gene TRBJ1-2, with TRBD1 as a possible D gene (6 bases). CDR3 length equals 15 residues. In germline, CDR1 is MNHNY, CDR2 SVGAGI (reference sequence). V lost 6 bases and J lost 0, with 14 bases in between. CDR3 bases: TGTGCCAGCAGGCGACAGGTCGAAGCTAACTATGGCTACACCTTC. It yields the protein CASRRQVEANYGYTF.

This clone was counted a single time. The J gene is TRBJ2-4, the V gene TRBV28, with TRBD1 matching over 8 bases. V trimming: 4 bases; J trimming: 6 bases; junction bases outside the gene matches: 14. Per germline, CDR1 MDHEN and CDR2 SYDVKM. The CDR3 length is 17 residues. Here the CDR3 DNA reads TGTGCCAGCAGTTCCCCCGTGCGGACAGGGTTTCCAAACATTCAGTACTTC. Translation gives CASSSPVRTGFPNIQYF.

The chain carries TRBV2 and TRBJ1-2; 7 nucleotides line up with TRBD1. CDR1 SNHLY and CDR2 FYNNEI come from the germline V gene. J was trimmed by 4 bases and V by 6 bases; bases with no gene match: 11. This CDR3 contains 15 residues. CDR3 amino acids: CASSPTGSGVYGYTF. In nucleotides, the CDR3 is TGTGCCAGCAGCCCGACAGGGAGTGGGGTCTATGGCTACACCTTC.

This clone was found a few times. This rearrangement joins TRBV3-1 (or the pseudogene TRBV3-2) to TRBJ2-1; 12 bases are a match to TRBD2. The CDR3 spans 15 residues. In germline, CDR1 is LGHDT, CDR2 YNNKEL (reference sequence). Unmatched junction bases numbered 6, after V lost 4 bases and J lost 8 bases. The CDR3 loop is CASSPTSGRRYEQFF. The CDR3 region has the DNA TGTGCCAGCAGCCCGACTAGCGGGAGAAGGTATGAGCAGTTCTTC.

V and J are TRBV6-6 and TRBJ1-1, with 7 nucleotides matching TRBD1. Germline V gives CDR1 MNHNY, CDR2 SVGAGI (reference sequence). V shed 6 bases and J 0 bases; nucleotides not matched to a gene: 19. CDR3 size: 19 residues. CDR3 sequence reads: CASSRNFAGQSSLNTEAFF. CDR3 in DNA: TGTGCCAGCAGCCGAAATTTCGCGGGACAGTCAAGTTTGAACACTGAAGCTTTCTTT.